This T cell receptor delta chain was obtained from a study of γδ T cells in repeated Plasmodium falciparum infection. Study overall: Donors were malaria-exposed Malian children or age- and gender-matched Australian children.

The ends lost 5 bases at V and 3 bases at J; junction bases unmatched: 38. CDR1 is TSWWSYY, CDR2 QGS, per germline. The CDR3 runs to 26 residues. TCRdb called clones from the multiplex PCR reads again using CATT. The sample includes roughly 90,000 delta-chain clones, 0.95% to 1% of them seen just once. The study's findings and limits: Repeated controlled infections reportedly drove waves of new clonotype selection in Vdelta2-negative, mostly Vdelta1+, gammadelta repertoires. Malian children's Vdelta2-negative repertoires appeared more expanded and less diverse than Australians'.

This clone occurred a few times. Its specificity is not known. This probably arose from a read error, given a far larger clone one base away. Additional DNA sequences in this sample encode the identical CDR3. Flow sorting of PBMC yielded separate Vgamma9/Vdelta2+ and Vdelta2-negative gammadelta T cell populations for bulk repertoire analysis. The specimen was gamma-delta T cells from blood. The chain recombines TRDV1 with TRDJ1; 11 nucleotides line up with TRDD3. The sequence derives from a pool of human donors (malaria-infected and uninfected, not separated). DNA for the CDR3: TGTGCTCTTGGGAAAAAAGAACGGAAGGGTCCTACAGGGGGCAGGTACTGGGGGATATTTGCCGATAAACTCATCTTT. It specifies CALGKKERKGPTGGRYWGIFADKLIF.